This T cell receptor (beta chain) was identified during a study of blood T cell repertoires in COVID-19. Across the study: COVID-19 samples collected from the United States, Italy and Spain covered acute and convalescent phases. Sample material is recorded as cDNA or gDNA derived from T cells, B-cell-depleted T cells, or PBMCs.

Under the authors' procedure: Amplifying reference gene primers gave estimates of nucleated cell counts. Only in-frame clones appear in the TCRdb table, and some are missing; sequencing was by immunoSEQ multiplex PCR. The V and J calls and the clone size are those of that table, but D and trimming were determined from the DNA. The profile shows 240,000 or so clones, 80% to 90% of them singletons. Followed over time, Seattle patients had been enrolled while infection was active. Germline CDR1 reads SNHLY; CDR2 reads FYNNEI. V trimming: 5 bases; J trimming: 6 bases; junction bases outside the gene matches: 7. The CDR3 runs 14 residues.

The sequenced material came from peripheral blood. The gene calls are TRBV2 and TRBJ2-5; 9 bases agree with TRBD1. This receptor was taken from a woman of 80 years or more with COVID-19, enrolled during active disease. The CDR3 protein is CASSPGTGLKTQYF. The CDR3 DNA sequence: TGTGCCAGCAGTCCCGGGACAGGGTTGAAGACCCAGTACTTC.